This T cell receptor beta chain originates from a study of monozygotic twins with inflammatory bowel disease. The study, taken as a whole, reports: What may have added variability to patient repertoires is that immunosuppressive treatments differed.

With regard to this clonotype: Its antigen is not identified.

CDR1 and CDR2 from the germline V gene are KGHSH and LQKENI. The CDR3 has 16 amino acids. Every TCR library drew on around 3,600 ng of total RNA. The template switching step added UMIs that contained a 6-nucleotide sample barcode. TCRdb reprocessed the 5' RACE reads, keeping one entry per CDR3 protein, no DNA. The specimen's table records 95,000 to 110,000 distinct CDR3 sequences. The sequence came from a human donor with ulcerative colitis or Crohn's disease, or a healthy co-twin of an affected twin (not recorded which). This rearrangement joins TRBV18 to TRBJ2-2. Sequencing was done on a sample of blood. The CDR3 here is CASSPLGQSNTGELFF.